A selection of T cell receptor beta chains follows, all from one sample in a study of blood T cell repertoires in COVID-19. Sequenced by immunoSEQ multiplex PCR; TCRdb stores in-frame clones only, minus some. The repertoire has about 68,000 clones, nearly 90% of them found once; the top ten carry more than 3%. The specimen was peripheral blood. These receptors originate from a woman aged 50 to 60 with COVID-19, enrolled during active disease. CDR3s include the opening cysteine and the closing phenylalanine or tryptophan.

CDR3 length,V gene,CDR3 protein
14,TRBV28,CASSRQGVNQPQHF
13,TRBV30,CAWSEDRGETQYF
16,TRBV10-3,CAISEPKTSGHYEQYF
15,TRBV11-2,CASSSPDRGTYEQYF
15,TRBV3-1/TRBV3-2,CASSLNSGSNTEAFF
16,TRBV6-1,CASSVGADRWGGTQYF
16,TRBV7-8,CASSRQGTGTGNTIYF
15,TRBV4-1,CASSSRQGGTGELFF
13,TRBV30,CAWSGQPNTEAFF
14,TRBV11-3,CASSLTGAPGELFF
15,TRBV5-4,CASSFPTTGATEAFF
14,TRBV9,CASSVATSTDTQYF
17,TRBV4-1,CASSQESLGLEAYEQYF
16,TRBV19,CASSPPDRGRPQPQHF
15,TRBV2,CASSIYRVGANVLTF
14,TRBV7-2,CASTYRSYREPQYF
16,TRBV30,CAWTQIRLAQPDTQYF
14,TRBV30,CAWSVTSSGNTIYF
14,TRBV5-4,CASSGGGRLYEQFF
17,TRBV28,CASSSAGLSSYNSPLHF